This entry describes one T cell receptor (beta chain). The antigen this receptor binds is unknown. It has no much larger one-base neighbor in the sample; base qualities were not kept. Based on the germline V gene, the CDR1 and CDR2 sequences are MNHNS and SASEGT. CDR3 length: 14 amino acids, cysteine to phenylalanine. CDR3 DNA only is kept here, 42 bases in frame from base 1. V gives up 3 bases and J gives up 2 bases, and the segment between their germline ends measures 11 bases. The data are from a study of cytomegalovirus exposure and HLA in healthy donors (dated by TCRdb to the late 2010s). For the study in its entirety: According to an earlier analysis of around 600 of the donors, about 179 million T cells yielded 90 million to 140 million unique TCR beta sequences and about 280 Gb of sequence data. An early release covering some 640 HLA-typed donors comprised approximately 300 gigabases of sequencing data and approximately 80 million unique TCR sequences. Of the 398 genotyped donors, approximately 80% fell in the genetic ancestry cluster associated with self-reported Caucasian donors. The study aimed to test whether signatures of past pathogen exposure could be identified by cataloging public T cell receptors. The study used immunosequencing to profile the T cell repertoires of around 600 subjects and linked those repertoires to cytomegalovirus serostatus. In addition to the first cohort of 666 subjects, a separate validation cohort of some 120 different subjects was used. High-throughput TCR immunosequencing, statistical association of individual TCRs with disease status, and machine learning were combined to predict cytomegalovirus infection status. In a later analysis, previously published TCR beta repertoires from roughly 710 donors were re-analyzed and high-resolution HLA genotyping was added so that TCR occurrence patterns could be studied. In the later analysis, no new phenotypic data were used to find candidate immune exposures; instead, reliance was placed on TCR beta sequences and their occurrence across donors. In an earlier analysis of roughly 600 of the donors, high-throughput TCR beta sequencing was used to judge whether each TCR beta V gene segment behaved as functional or pseudogenic. Donor age, sex, ethnicity and CMV serostatus were collected together with the repertoire data. A later genetic analysis used genome-wide SNP genotypes for about three fifths of the roughly 700 donors, treating that subset as a discovery cohort. All discovery cohort repertoires had been generated on a single sequencing platform. HLA typing covered class I and class II loci at four-digit resolution. The number of donors typed differed by locus, with 629-630 for A, B, C, DRB1 and DQB1, more than 500 for DQA1, 600 to 610 for DPA1, and 472 for DPB1. Roughly five DR-DQ haplotypes were handled as single units for association and clustering because linkage in the cohort was strong. On average, roughly 200,000 unique TCR beta nucleotide sequences were sequenced per donor among some 420 genotyped donors of the cohort, with around 19% of those sequences being non-productive. The research as a whole found: According to a later analysis, parvovirus B19, influenza, CMV and Epstein-Barr virus appeared linked to several top co-occurrence clusters. According to the authors, the approach could potentially be generalized to other disease states and immunological phenotypes. Across donors, most TCR sequences were observed very rarely, whereas some public TCRs were present in many individuals. HLA typing was unavailable for some donors at each locus, so association tests used only the typed subset. The 87-base-pair reads could not distinguish some IMGT-functional V segments, including TRBV6-2 and TRBV6-3, so those segments were excluded. The only immune exposure information available for the cohort was CMV serostatus. A cluster of highly shared sequence variants was judged likely to represent a technical artifact of the sequencing pipeline. Because counts were too low, about 18 rarely observed V segments, including chromosome 9 orphons, were excluded from the earlier analysis of 587 of the donors. Compared with equally common non-associated chains, HLA-associated TCR beta chains in a later analysis were more clonally expanded and had lower generation probabilities. In this cohort, only TCR beta chains were sequenced, and detectable features were limited by the absence of alpha or paired-chain data. Specific HLA alleles were associated with 15,000 to 20,000 TCR beta sequences at a false discovery rate of 0.05 in a later analysis. A further reported finding was that TCR beta sequences accurately predicted the HLA-A and HLA-B alleles for most subjects in the first cohort. In an earlier analysis of under 600 of the donors, most TCR beta V segments were observed in productive rearrangements about 90% or about 30% of the time, broadly matching IMGT annotations. In vitro tests confirmed that three of the cytomegalovirus-associated TCR beta chains recognize cytomegalovirus antigens. Compared with the approximately 720-donor mean, donors in an Asian-associated ancestry cluster had fewer N-insertions in productive TCRs, according to a later genetic analysis. The study listed approximately 160 TCR beta chains as associated with cytomegalovirus. A later analysis found that most CMV-associated TCR beta chains appeared HLA-restricted, with HLA associations seemingly driven largely by CMV exposure. V-gene and J-gene trimming of TCR beta chains was associated with a missense DCLRE1C variant in a later genetic analysis, and the association was replicated in an independent cohort. When HLA alleles, especially DR and DQ, strongly co-occurred, attributing TCR associations to individual alleles was difficult. Presence/absence analyses assumed roughly uniform sequencing depth across donors, an assumption that may not hold. According to a later analysis, TCR association rates differed among HLA loci, with DRB1 alleles showing the most associated TCRs and HLA-C alleles showing the fewest. In both the original and validation cohorts, the classifier was reported to diagnose cytomegalovirus status with high specificity and sensitivity. Linkage disequilibrium might explain the correlated functional status among segregating V segments, but an unknown experimental factor could not be excluded.

In total, roughly 670 healthy bone marrow donors made up the cohort. All cohort members were sampled while nominally healthy, although unrecorded immune exposures were likely present. The donor was CMV seronegative and was included in the group of hundreds of seronegative cohort members. Each donor provided a peripheral blood sample, and peripheral blood mononuclear cells were used for TCR beta sequencing. Genomic DNA was extracted from the blood cell samples with the Qiagen DNeasy Blood Extraction Kit. The method was the immunoSEQ multiplex PCR assay. For the multiplex PCR, a mixture combining 60 forward primers for TCR Vbeta segments and 13 reverse primers for TCR Jbeta segments was used. The CDR3 region of rearranged TCR beta genes was amplified from genomic DNA with a multiplex PCR assay. The Illumina HiSeq System was used to sequence the amplified TCR beta libraries as 87-base-pair reads. As for the original processing: A later analysis tallied some 79 million unique TCR beta chains across the 700 or so repertoires, and about 12 million of those chains were shared by two or more donors. A nearest-neighbor algorithm error-corrected the raw reads and collapsed the reads into unique sequences, merging closely related sequences to remove PCR and sequencing errors. V, D and J gene segments were assigned by aligning CDR3 sequences to IMGT reference sequences. For a sequence to be retained, at least a six-nucleotide match to both a V gene segment and a J gene segment was required. Rearrangements were classified as productive when the CDR3 lacked stop codons and remained in frame with V and J, and all other rearrangements were classified as non-productive. CDR3 was defined according to IMGT convention as the region running from the second conserved V-encoded cysteine to the conserved J-encoded phenylalanine. Sequences without an unambiguous match to a single V gene segment were excluded from the earlier analysis of about 600 of the donors. In an earlier analysis of 587 of the donors, a V segment was called functional when productive rearrangements were above 56.7%, and segregating when the standard deviation between donors exceeded 5%. A statistical classification framework was built for diagnosing cytomegalovirus status from the catalog of TCR beta chain sequences. In a later analysis, V and J genes were assigned by comparing TCR nucleotide sequences against IMGT/GENE-DB human TR gene sequences. A later analysis assigned CDR3 sequences and most-parsimonious VDJ recombination scenarios with the TCRdist pipeline. In a later analysis, each TCR beta chain was defined by its CDR3 amino acid sequence together with its V-gene family, and reads lacking a unique V-gene family were excluded. A later analysis removed 500 to 650 highly shared, low-generation-probability nucleotide sequences to deal with suspected cross-contamination and a sequencing artifact. In a later analysis, a clonal expansion index was calculated for each public chain from normalized within-repertoire ranks of inferred template counts. In a later analysis, generation probabilities were computed using a VDJ recombination model fitted to out-of-frame rearrangements, and the results were checked against IGoR. In a later analysis, hypergeometric tests were used to score TCR-TCR, TCR-HLA and TCR-CMV co-occurrence, with a repertoire-size bias correction applied to TCR pairs. In a later analysis, false discovery rates were estimated by permuting HLA or CMV assignments 20 times. A later analysis grouped co-occurring TCRs with DBSCAN, adding TCRdist sequence similarity when clustering within HLA-allele-positive subsets. Repertoires with fewer than 30,000 or more than 120,000 public chains were left out of co-occurrence clustering, as were five repertoires with anomalous nucleotide sharing. This immuneACCESS table, as held by TCRdb, lists in-frame sequences with V and J called but not all clones. Of the missing ones, under half trace to an unresolved V gene in checked studies; the others have no known cause. That table is the source of V, J and clone size, and D and trimming were worked out from the DNA. The sample includes 110,000 to 150,000 clones, with 70% to 85% observed a single time. The leading ten clones occupy 3% to 3.5% of the sample.

The sample was PBMCs. This receptor was taken from a male donor in good health and CMV-seronegative. Recombination connected TRBV6-1 to TRBJ2-7, and the D gene may be TRBD1, 6 bases matching. CDR3 region: CASSDYRAPYEQYF. The nucleotides read TGTGCCAGCAGTGACTACAGGGCGCCCTACGAGCAGTACTTC.